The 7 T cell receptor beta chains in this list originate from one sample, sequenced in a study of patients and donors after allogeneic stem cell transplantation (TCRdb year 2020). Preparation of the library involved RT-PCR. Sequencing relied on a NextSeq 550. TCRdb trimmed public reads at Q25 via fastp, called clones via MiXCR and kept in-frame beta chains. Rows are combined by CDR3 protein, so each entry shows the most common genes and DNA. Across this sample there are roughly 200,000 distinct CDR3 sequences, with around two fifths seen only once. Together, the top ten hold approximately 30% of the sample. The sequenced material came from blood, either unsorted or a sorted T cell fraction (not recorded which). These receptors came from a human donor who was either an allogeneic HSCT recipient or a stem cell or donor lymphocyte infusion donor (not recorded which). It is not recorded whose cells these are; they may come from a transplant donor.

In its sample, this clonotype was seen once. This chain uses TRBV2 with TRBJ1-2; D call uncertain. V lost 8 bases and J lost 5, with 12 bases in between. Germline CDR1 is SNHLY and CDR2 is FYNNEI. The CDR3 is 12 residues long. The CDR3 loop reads CASRARVYGYTF. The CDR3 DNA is TGTGCCAGCCGGGCAAGAGTTTATGGCTACACCTTC.

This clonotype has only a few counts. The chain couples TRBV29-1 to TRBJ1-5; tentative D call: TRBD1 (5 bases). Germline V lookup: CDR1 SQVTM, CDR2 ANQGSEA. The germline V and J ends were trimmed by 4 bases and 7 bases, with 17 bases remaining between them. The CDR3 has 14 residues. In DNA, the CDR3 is TGCAGCGTTGTTTTGAACAGGCCGGGGCAGCCCCAGCATTTT. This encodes CSVVLNRPGQPQHF.

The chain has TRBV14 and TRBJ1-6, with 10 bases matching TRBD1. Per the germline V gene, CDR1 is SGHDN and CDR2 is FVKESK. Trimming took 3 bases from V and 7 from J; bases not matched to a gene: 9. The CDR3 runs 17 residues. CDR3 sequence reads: CASSHHDRGPWNSPLHF. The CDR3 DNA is TGTGCCAGCAGCCATCACGACAGGGGGCCATGGAATTCACCCCTCCACTTT.

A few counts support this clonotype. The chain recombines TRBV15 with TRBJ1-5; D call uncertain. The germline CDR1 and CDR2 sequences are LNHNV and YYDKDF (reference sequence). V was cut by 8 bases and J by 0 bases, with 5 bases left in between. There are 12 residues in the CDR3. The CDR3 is CATHSSNQPQHF. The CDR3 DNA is TGTGCCACCCACAGTAGCAATCAGCCCCAGCATTTT.

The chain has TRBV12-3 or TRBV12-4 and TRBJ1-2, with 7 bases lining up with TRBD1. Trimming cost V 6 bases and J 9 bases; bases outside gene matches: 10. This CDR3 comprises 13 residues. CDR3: CASSLGQTVSYTF. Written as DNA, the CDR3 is TGTGCCAGCAGCCTGGGACAGACGGTGAGCTACACCTTC.

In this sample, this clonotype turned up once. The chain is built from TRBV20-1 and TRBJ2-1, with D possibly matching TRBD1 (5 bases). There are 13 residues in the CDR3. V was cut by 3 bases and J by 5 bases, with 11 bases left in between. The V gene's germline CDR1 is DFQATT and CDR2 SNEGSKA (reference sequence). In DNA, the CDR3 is TGCAGTGCTAGGGGGCCCGGCAACAATGAGCAGTTCTTC. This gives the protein CSARGPGNNEQFF.

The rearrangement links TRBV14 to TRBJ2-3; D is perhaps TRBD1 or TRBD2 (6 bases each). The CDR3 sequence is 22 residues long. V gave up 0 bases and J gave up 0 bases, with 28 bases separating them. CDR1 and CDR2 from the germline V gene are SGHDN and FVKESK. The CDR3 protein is CASSQELGVEGVRKKSTDTQYF. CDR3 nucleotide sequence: TGTGCCAGCAGCCAAGAGCTAGGCGTGGAGGGGGTGAGAAAAAAGAGCACAGATACGCAGTATTTT.